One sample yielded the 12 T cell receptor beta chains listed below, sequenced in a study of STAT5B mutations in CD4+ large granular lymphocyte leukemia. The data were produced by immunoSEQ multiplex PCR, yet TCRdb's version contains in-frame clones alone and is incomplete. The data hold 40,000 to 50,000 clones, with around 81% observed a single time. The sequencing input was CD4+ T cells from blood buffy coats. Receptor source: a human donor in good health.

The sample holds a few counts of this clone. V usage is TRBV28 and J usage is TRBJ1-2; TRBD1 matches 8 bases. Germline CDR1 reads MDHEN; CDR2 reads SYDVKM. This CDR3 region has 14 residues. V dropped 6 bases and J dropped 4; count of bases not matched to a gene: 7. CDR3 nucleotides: TGTGCCAGCAGCGGACAGGGCGGGGGCTATGGCTACACCTTC. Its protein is CASSGQGGGYGYTF.

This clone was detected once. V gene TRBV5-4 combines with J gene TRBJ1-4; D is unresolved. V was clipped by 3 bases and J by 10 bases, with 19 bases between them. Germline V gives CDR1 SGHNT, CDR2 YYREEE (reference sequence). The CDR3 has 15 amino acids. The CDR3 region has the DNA TGTGCCAGCAGCTCTGAGGGTCTCCGCCAAGGAAAACTGTTTTTT. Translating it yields CASSSEGLRQGKLFF.

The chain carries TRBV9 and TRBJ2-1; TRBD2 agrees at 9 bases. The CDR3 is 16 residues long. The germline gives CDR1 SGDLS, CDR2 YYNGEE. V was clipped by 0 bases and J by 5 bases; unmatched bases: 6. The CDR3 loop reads CASSVAAGGPHNEQFF. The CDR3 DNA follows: TGTGCCAGCAGCGTAGCGGCGGGAGGGCCACACAATGAGCAGTTCTTC.

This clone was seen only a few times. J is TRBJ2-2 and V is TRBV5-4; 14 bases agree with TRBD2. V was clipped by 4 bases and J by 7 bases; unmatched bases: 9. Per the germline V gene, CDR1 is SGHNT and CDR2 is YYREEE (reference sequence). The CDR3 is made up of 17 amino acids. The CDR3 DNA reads TGTGCCAGCAGCCCGGGACTAGCGGGAGATATCGGCGGGGAGCTGTTTTTT. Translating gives CASSPGLAGDIGGELFF.

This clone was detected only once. Here the CDR3 reads CASSTAGFNEQFF. The CDR3 DNA is TGTGCCAGCAGTACAGCGGGGTTCAATGAGCAGTTCTTC. V is TRBV6-1 and J is TRBJ2-1; 7 bases match TRBD2. The germline gives CDR1 MNHNS, CDR2 SASEGT. The CDR3 is 13 residues long. Losses at the gene ends were 5 bases for V and 6 bases for J; bases not matched to a gene: 4.

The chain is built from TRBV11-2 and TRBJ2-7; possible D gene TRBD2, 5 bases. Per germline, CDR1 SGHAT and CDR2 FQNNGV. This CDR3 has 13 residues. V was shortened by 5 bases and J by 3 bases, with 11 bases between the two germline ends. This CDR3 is CASSTLGSYEQYF. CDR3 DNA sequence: TGTGCCAGCAGCACTCTTGGGAGCTACGAGCAGTACTTC.

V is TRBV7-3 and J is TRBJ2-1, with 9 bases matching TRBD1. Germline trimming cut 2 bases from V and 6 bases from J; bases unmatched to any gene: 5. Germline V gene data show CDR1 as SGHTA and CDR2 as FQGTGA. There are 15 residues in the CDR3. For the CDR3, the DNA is TGTGCCAGCAGCTTAGGCCTGACAGGGGGCAATGAGCAGTTCTTC. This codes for CASSLGLTGGNEQFF.

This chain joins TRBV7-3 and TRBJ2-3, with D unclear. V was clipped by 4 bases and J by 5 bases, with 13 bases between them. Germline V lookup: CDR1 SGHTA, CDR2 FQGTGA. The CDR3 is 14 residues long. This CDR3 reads CASSYNFLGDTQYF. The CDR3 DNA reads TGTGCCAGCAGCTATAATTTTTTGGGAGATACGCAGTATTTT. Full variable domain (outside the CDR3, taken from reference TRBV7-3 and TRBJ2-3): GAGVSQTPSNKVTEKGKYVELRCDPISGHTALYWYRQSLGQGPEFLIYFQGTGAADDSGLPNDRFFAVRPEGSVSTLKIQRTERGDSAVYLCASSYNFLGDTQYFGPGTRLTVL.

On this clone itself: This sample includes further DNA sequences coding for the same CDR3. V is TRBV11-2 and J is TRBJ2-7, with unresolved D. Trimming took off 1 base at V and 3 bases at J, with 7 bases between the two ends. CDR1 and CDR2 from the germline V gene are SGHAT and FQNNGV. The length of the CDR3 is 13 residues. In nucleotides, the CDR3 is TGTGCCAGCAGCTTAGGAGTAGGCTACGAGCAGTACTTC. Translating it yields CASSLGVGYEQYF.

Here the CDR3 reads CASSSGGGYYGYTF. The CDR3 DNA sequence: TGTGCCAGCAGCTCGGGAGGAGGCTACTATGGCTACACCTTC. J is TRBJ1-2 and V is TRBV7-3, with D unresolved. The CDR3 covers 14 residues. Deletions cut 4 bases from V and 3 bases from J, with 12 bases between. Looked up from germline, CDR1 is SGHTA and CDR2 is FQGTGA.

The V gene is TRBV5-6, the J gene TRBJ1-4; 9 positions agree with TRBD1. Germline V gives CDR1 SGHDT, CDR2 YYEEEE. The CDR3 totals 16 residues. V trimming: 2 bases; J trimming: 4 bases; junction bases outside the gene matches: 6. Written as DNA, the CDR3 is TGTGCCAGCAGCTTCGGGACAGGGTGGGATAATGAAAAACTGTTTTTT. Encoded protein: CASSFGTGWDNEKLFF. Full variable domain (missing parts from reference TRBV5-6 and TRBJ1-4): DAGVTQSPTHLIKTRGQQVTLRCSPKSGHDTVSWYQQALGQGPQFIFQYYEEEERQRGNFPDRFSGHQFPNYSSELNVNALLLGDSALYLCASSFGTGWDNEKLFFGSGTQLSVL.

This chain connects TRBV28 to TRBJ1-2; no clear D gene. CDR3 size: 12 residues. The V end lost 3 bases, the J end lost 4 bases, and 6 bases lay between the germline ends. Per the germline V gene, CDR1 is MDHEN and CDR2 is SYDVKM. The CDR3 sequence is CASSFASYGYTF. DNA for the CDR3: TGTGCCAGCAGTTTTGCTAGCTATGGCTACACCTTC.